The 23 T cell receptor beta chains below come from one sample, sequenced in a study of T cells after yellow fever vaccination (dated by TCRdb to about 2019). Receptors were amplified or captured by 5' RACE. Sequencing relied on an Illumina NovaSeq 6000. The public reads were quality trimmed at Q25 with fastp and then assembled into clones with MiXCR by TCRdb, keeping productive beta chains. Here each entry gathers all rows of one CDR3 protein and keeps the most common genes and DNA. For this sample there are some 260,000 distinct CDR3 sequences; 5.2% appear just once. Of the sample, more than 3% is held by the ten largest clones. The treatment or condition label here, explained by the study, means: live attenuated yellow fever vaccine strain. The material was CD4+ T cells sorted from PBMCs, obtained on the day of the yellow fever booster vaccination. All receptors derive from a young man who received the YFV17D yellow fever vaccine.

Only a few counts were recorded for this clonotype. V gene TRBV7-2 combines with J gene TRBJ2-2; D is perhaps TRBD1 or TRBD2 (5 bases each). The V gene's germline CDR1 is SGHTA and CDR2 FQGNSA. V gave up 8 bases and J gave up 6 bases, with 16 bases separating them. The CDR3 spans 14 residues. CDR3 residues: CASLGWGGSGELFF. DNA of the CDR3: TGTGCCAGCTTGGGCTGGGGCGGGTCCGGGGAGCTGTTTTTT.

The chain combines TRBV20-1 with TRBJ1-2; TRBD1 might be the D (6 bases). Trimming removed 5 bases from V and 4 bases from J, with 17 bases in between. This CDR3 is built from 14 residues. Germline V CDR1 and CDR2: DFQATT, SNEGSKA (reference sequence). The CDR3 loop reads CSAHRPGAGYGYTF. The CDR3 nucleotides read TGCAGTGCTCACCGGCCAGGGGCCGGCTATGGCTACACCTTC.

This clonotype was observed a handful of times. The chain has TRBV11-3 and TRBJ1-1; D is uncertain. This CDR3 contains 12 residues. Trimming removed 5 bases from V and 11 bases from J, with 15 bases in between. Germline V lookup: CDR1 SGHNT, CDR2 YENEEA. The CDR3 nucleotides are TGTGCCAGCAGCAAATTGTCGGGCGTGGCTTTCTTT. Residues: CASSKLSGVAFF.

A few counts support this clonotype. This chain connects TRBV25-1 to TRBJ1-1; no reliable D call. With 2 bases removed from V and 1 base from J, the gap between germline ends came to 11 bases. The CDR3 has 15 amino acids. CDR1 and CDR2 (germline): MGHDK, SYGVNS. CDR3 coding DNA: TGTGCCAGCAGTGAAGAGGGCACCGGGAACACTGAAGCTTTCTTT. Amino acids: CASSEEGTGNTEAFF. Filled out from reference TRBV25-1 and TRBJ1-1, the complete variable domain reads EADIYQTPRYLVIGTGKKITLECSQTMGHDKMYWYQQDPGMELHLIHYSYGVNSTEKGDLSSESTVSRIRTEHFPLTLESARPSHTSQYLCASSEEGTGNTEAFFGQGTRLTVV.

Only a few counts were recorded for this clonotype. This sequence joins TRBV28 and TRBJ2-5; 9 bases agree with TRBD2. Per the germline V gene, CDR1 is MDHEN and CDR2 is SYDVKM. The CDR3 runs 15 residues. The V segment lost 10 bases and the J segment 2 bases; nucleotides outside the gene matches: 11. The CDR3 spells CATVVGGGGQETQYF. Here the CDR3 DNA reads TGTGCCACAGTGGTCGGCGGGGGGGGACAAGAGACCCAGTACTTC.

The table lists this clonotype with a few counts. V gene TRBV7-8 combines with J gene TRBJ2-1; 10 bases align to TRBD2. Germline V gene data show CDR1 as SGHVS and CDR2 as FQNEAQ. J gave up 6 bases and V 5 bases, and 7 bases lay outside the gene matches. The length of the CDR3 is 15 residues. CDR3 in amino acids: CASSGSGGASNEQFF. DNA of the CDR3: TGTGCCAGCAGCGGGAGCGGGGGGGCCTCCAATGAGCAGTTCTTC.

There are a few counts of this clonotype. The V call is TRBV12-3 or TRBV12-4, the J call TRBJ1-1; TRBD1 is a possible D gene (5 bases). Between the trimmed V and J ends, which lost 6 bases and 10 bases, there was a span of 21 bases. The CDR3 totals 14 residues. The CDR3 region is CASSPLKGWFLAFF. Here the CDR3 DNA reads TGTGCCAGCAGCCCTTTGAAGGGGTGGTTTTTAGCTTTCTTT.

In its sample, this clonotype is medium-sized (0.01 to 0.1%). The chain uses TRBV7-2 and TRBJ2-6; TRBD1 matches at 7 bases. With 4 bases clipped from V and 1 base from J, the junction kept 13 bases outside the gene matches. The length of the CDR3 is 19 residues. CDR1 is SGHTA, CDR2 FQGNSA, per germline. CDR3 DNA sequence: TGTGCCAGCAGCTCAGAGGGGGCAGGGATCACTTCTGGGGCCAACGTCCTGACTTTC. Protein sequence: CASSSEGAGITSGANVLTF.

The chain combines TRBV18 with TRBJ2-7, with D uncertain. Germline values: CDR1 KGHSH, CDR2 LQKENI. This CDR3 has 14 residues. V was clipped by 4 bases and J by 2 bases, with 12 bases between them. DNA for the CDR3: TGTGCCAGCTCACGCCGAGACCCAACCTACGAGCAGTACTTC. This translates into CASSRRDPTYEQYF.

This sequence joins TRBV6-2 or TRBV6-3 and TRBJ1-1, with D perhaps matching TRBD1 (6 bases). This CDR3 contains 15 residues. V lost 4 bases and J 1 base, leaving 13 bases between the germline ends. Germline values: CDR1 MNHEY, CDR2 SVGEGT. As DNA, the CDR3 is TGTGCCAGCAGTTGGGGGGCAGCTCCGAACACTGAAGCTTTCTTT. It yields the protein CASSWGAAPNTEAFF.

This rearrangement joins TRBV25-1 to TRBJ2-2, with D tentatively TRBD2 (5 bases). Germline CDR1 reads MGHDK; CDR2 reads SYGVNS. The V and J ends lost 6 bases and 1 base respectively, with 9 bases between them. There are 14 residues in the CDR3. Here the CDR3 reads CASRESGNTGELFF. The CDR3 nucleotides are TGTGCCAGCAGGGAGAGCGGGAACACCGGGGAGCTGTTTTTT.

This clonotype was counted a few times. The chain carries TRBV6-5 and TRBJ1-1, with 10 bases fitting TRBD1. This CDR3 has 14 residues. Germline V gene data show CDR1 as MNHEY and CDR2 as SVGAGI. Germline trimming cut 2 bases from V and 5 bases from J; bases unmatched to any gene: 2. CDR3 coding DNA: TGTGCCAGCAGTTACGGACAGGGGGTAACTGAAGCTTTCTTT. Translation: CASSYGQGVTEAFF.

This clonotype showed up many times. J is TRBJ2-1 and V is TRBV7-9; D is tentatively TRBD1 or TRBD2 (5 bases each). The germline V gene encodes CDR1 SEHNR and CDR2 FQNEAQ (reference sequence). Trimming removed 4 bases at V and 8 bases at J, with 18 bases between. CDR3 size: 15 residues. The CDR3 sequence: CASSYTGTLGHEQFF. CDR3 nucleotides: TGTGCCAGCAGCTATACCGGGACGCTGGGCCATGAGCAGTTCTTC.

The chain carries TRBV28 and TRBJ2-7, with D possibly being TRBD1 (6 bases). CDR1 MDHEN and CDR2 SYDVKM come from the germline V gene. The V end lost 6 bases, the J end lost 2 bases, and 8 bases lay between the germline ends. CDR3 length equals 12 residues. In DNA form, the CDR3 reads TGTGCCAGCAGAGGACAGACCTACGAGCAGTACGTC. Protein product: CASRGQTYEQYV.

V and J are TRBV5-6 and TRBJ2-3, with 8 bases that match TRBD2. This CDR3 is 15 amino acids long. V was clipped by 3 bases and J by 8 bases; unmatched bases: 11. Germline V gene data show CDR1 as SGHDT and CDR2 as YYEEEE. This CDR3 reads CASSWAVMRGATQYF. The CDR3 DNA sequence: TGTGCCAGCAGCTGGGCCGTTATGCGGGGGGCTACGCAGTATTTT.

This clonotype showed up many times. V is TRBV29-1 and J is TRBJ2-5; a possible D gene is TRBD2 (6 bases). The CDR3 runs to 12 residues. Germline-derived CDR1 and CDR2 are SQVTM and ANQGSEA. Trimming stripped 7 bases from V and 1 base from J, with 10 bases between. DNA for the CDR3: TGCAGCGGTGGAGGGGTCCAAGAGACCCAGTACTTC. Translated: CSGGGVQETQYF.

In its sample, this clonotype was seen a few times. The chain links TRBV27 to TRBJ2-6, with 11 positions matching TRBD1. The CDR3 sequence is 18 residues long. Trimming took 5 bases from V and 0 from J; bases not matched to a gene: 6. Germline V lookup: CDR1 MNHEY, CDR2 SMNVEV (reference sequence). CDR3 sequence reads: CASSRRDRGGSGANVLTF. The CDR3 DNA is TGTGCCAGCAGTCGACGGGACAGGGGGGGCTCTGGGGCCAACGTCCTGACTTTC.

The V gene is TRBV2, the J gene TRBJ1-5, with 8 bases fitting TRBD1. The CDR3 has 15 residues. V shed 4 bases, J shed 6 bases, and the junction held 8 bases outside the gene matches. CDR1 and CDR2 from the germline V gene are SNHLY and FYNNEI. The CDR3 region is CASSVAQGAGQPQHF. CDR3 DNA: TGTGCCAGCAGTGTGGCGCAGGGGGCGGGTCAGCCCCAGCATTTT.

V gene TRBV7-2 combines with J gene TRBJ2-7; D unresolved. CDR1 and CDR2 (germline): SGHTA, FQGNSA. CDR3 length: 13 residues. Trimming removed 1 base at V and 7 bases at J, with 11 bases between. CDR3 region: CASSLGGVWEQYV. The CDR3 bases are TGTGCCAGCAGCTTAGGTGGAGTGTGGGAGCAGTACGTC.

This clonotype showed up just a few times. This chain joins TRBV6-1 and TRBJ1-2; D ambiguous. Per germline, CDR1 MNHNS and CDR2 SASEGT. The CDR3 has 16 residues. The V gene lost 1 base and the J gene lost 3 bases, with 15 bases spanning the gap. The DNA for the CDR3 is TGTGCCAGCAGTGAAGATCATCAGCCGCTGTACTATGGCTACACCTTC. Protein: CASSEDHQPLYYGYTF.

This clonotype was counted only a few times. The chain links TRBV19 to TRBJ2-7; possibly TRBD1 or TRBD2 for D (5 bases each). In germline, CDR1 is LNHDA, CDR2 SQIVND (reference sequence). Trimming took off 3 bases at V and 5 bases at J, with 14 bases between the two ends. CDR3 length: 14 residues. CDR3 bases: TGTGCCAGTAGTATCTCGCCCCGGGGCCACGAGCAGTACTTC. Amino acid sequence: CASSISPRGHEQYF.

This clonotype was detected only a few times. CDR3 in amino acids: CASSRQYEQYF. CDR3 nucleotide sequence: TGTGCCAGCTCACGACAATACGAGCAGTACTTC. The chain carries TRBV18 and TRBJ2-7; D is unclear. V lost 4 bases to trimming and J lost 4 bases, with 5 bases between them. The CDR3 has 11 amino acids. Germline assignment: CDR1 KGHSH and CDR2 LQKENI.

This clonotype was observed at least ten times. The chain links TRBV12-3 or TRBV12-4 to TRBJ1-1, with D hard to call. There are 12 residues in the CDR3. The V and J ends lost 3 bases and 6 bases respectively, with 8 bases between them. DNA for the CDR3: TGTGCCAGCAGTTTTATTTTCCCTGAAGCTTTCTTT. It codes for CASSFIFPEAFF.